The clone carrying this TCR beta chain turned up a few times. This entry comes from a study of blood T cell repertoires in COVID-19. Whole-study context: Donors in the United States, Italy and Spain gave samples during acute or convalescent COVID-19. PBMCs, B-cell-depleted T cells, or T cells provided the cDNA or gDNA that made up the material.

In the study's own analysis: Reference gene primer amplification gave estimated nucleated cell counts. Some clones are missing from TCRdb's copy, which holds only in-frame ones; the method was immunoSEQ multiplex PCR. V and J calls plus clone size are reproduced from that table; the DNA served to infer D and trimming. The sample lists 92,000 or so clones, about 78% occurring once. Trimming removed 3 bases at V and 3 bases at J, with 13 bases between. The CDR3 extends over 15 amino acids. CDR1 and CDR2 (germline): MGHRA, YSYEKL. This TCR derives from a woman older than 75 with acute or convalescent COVID-19. The chain combines TRBV4-1 with TRBJ2-3; D perhaps matches TRBD2 (6 bases). Sequencing used peripheral blood. The chain's CDR3 is CASSHPGGVTDTQYF. The CDR3 nucleotides are TGCGCCAGCAGCCACCCCGGCGGGGTTACAGATACGCAGTATTTT.